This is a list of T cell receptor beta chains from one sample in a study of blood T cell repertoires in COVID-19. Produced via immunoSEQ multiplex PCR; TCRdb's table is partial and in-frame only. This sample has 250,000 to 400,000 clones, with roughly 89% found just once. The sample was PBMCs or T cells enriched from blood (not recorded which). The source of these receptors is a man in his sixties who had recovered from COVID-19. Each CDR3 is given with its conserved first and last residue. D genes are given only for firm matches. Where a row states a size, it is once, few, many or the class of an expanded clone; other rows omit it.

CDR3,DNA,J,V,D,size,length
CASSFGTSAVSF,TGTGCCAGCAGCTTTGGGACTAGCGCCGTCTCCTTC,TRBJ2-4,TRBV11-2,TRBD2,-,12
CASNDNSNQPQHF,TGTGCCAGCAATGACAATAGCAATCAGCCCCAGCATTTT,TRBJ1-5,TRBV12-3/TRBV12-4,-,-,13
CSASNSGGPVTGELFF,TGCAGTGCTAGTAACTCGGGAGGGCCGGTCACCGGGGAGCTGTTTTTT,TRBJ2-2,TRBV20-1,TRBD2,-,16
CASSQFTGPHTDTQYF,TGTGCCAGCAGCCAATTTACAGGGCCACACACAGATACGCAGTATTTT,TRBJ2-3,TRBV14,-,-,16
CSVEVNRGYTDTQYF,TGCAGCGTTGAAGTTAACAGGGGGTACACAGATACGCAGTATTTT,TRBJ2-3,TRBV29-1,TRBD1,-,15
CASSFSPTGGWKLDGYTF,TGTGCCAGCAGCTTCTCCCCAACAGGGGGTTGGAAACTAGATGGCTACACCTTC,TRBJ1-2,TRBV11-2,TRBD1,-,18
CASSKASRDRGFFEQYF,TGTGCCAGCAGCAAAGCGTCAAGGGACAGGGGTTTCTTCGAGCAGTACTTC,TRBJ2-7,TRBV21-1,-,once,17
CASRPGMNTGELFF,TGCGCCAGCAGACCGGGGATGAACACCGGGGAGCTGTTTTTT,TRBJ2-2,TRBV5-1,-,once,14
CASSIVRLRRGANVLTF,TGTGCCAGTAGTATAGTCCGCCTGAGGCGCGGGGCCAACGTCCTGACTTTC,TRBJ2-6,TRBV19,-,-,17
CASSYTGQELTLHF,TGTGCCAGCAGTTACACTGGACAGGAGCTAACCCTCCACTTT,TRBJ1-6,TRBV6-5,TRBD1,-,14
CASSDPGTGKSGEQFF,TGTGCCAGCAGCGACCCGGGGACAGGCAAGTCCGGTGAGCAGTTCTTC,TRBJ2-1,TRBV7-2,TRBD1,-,16
CAPDPPADPYEQYF,TGTGCCCCGGATCCGCCGGCGGATCCGTACGAGCAGTACTTC,TRBJ2-7,TRBV19,-,-,14
CSVVGLAAQGELFF,TGCAGCGTTGTAGGCCTAGCGGCCCAGGGGGAGCTGTTTTTT,TRBJ2-2,TRBV29-1,TRBD2,-,14
CASSLQEVSGSTGELFF,TGTGCCAGCAGCCTCCAGGAGGTTAGCGGGAGCACCGGGGAGCTGTTTTTT,TRBJ2-2,TRBV7-8,TRBD2,-,17
CASSYSEGPNEKLFF,TGTGCCAGCAGTTACTCAGAGGGCCCTAATGAAAAACTGTTTTTT,TRBJ1-4,TRBV6-5,-,-,15
CATSDSSSLNEQFF,TGTGCCACCAGTGATAGCTCCTCCCTCAATGAGCAGTTCTTC,TRBJ2-1,TRBV24-1,-,-,14
CASRGGRAQGAKNIQYF,TGTGCCAGCAGGGGCGGGAGGGCACAGGGGGCCAAAAACATTCAGTACTTC,TRBJ2-4,TRBV5-6,TRBD2,-,17
CASSQDLQTPGANVLTF,TGCGCCAGCAGCCAAGATCTACAGACCCCTGGGGCCAACGTCCTGACTTTC,TRBJ2-6,TRBV4-3,-,few,17
CASSLMAGGTNQPQHF,TGTGCCAGCAGCTTAATGGCAGGAGGCACTAATCAGCCCCAGCATTTT,TRBJ1-5,TRBV7-2,-,once,16
CASSHYRGRTDTQYF,TGTGCCAGCAGCCATTACCGGGGGAGGACAGATACGCAGTATTTT,TRBJ2-3,TRBV28,-,-,15
CASSRDSPYYGYTF,TGTGCCAGCAGCAGGGACAGTCCTTACTATGGCTACACCTTC,TRBJ1-2,TRBV2,TRBD1,few,14
CASSQKSSYNEQFF,TGTGCCAGCAGCCAAAAGAGTTCTTACAATGAGCAGTTCTTC,TRBJ2-1,TRBV3-1/TRBV3-2,-,-,14
CASSLQAGDLGTQYF,TGCGCCAGCAGCTTGCAAGCGGGAGATCTCGGGACCCAGTACTTC,TRBJ2-5,TRBV5-1,TRBD2,-,15
CASSQLTSGRQTQYF,TGTGCCAGCAGCCAGCTGACTAGCGGGAGGCAGACCCAGTACTTC,TRBJ2-5,TRBV14,TRBD2,few,15
CATNNAPEDGYTF,TGTGCCACCAATAACGCTCCAGAGGATGGCTACACCTTC,TRBJ1-2,TRBV24-1,-,few,13
CASSALQGAGANVLTF,TGTGCCAGCAGTGCCCTACAGGGGGCTGGGGCCAACGTCCTGACTTTC,TRBJ2-6,TRBV28,TRBD1,-,16
CASGLGGREAFF,TGTGCTAGTGGTTTGGGGGGCCGTGAAGCTTTCTTT,TRBJ1-1,TRBV12-5,-,-,12
CSARRGYEQYF,TGCAGTGCTAGAAGGGGATACGAGCAGTACTTC,TRBJ2-7,TRBV20-1,-,-,11
CASSLIAGGTGELFF,TGTGCCAGCAGCCTCATAGCGGGAGGGACCGGGGAGCTGTTTTTT,TRBJ2-2,TRBV11-2,TRBD2,-,15
CASSLAPTSGRSRKQFF,TGTGCCAGCAGCTTAGCTCCGACTAGCGGGAGATCGCGTAAGCAGTTCTTC,TRBJ2-1,TRBV7-8,TRBD2,once,17
CASSLRTGGWGTEAFF,TGTGCCAGCAGTTTACGGACAGGGGGCTGGGGAACTGAAGCTTTCTTT,TRBJ1-1,TRBV27,TRBD1,-,16
CASSARYTDTQYF,TGCGCCAGCAGCGCCAGATACACAGATACGCAGTATTTT,TRBJ2-3,TRBV5-1,-,-,13
CATSDPGSTDTQYF,TGTGCCACCAGTGATCCGGGTAGCACAGATACGCAGTATTTT,TRBJ2-3,TRBV24-1,-,-,14
CASSYSISPGETQYF,TGTGCCAGCAGTTACTCGATCAGCCCCGGGGAGACCCAGTACTTC,TRBJ2-5,TRBV6-5,-,few,15
CASSSLGGRTYNEQFF,TGTGCCAGCAGTTCGCTTGGCGGGAGAACCTACAATGAGCAGTTCTTC,TRBJ2-1,TRBV27,TRBD2,-,16
CASAPGGFYEQYF,TGTGCCAGCGCGCCGGGAGGGTTCTACGAGCAGTACTTC,TRBJ2-7,TRBV6-5,TRBD2,-,13
CASSEVAEPPYEQYF,TGCGCCAGCAGTGAGGTAGCGGAACCTCCCTACGAGCAGTACTTC,TRBJ2-7,TRBV10-1,-,once,15
CASSSPAGTTEAFF,TGTGCCAGCAGTTCTCCAGCGGGGACCACTGAAGCTTTCTTT,TRBJ1-1,TRBV28,-,-,14
CASSLVAGDSYEQYF,TGTGCCAGCAGCTTAGTAGCGGGAGATTCGTACGAGCAGTACTTC,TRBJ2-7,TRBV7-2,TRBD2,-,15
CASSLSLAEELLTGELFF,TGTGCCAGCAGCTTATCCCTTGCCGAGGAATTACTTACCGGGGAGCTGTTTTTT,TRBJ2-2,TRBV7-8,-,-,18
CASSPRGPTGISNQPQHF,TGTGCCAGCAGCCCTAGAGGACCCACAGGCATTAGCAATCAGCCCCAGCATTTT,TRBJ1-5,TRBV7-6,-,many,18
CASSPAGFGNYGYTF,TGTGCCAGCTCACCAGCAGGGTTTGGTAACTATGGCTACACCTTC,TRBJ1-2,TRBV18,-,-,15
CASSLSYEQYF,TGTGCCAGCAGCCTCTCCTACGAGCAGTACTTC,TRBJ2-7,TRBV7-2,-,-,11
CASSRKEWGGRHNYEQYF,TGTGCCAGCAGCCGCAAGGAATGGGGCGGGAGGCATAACTACGAGCAGTACTTC,TRBJ2-7,TRBV4-2,TRBD2,-,18
CASSPARDNYGYTF,TGTGCCAGTAGTCCCGCCAGGGATAACTATGGCTACACCTTC,TRBJ1-2,TRBV19,-,-,14
CASSLGLAGSYEQYF,TGCGCCAGCAGCCTCGGACTAGCGGGATCCTACGAGCAGTACTTC,TRBJ2-7,TRBV5-1,TRBD2,-,15
CASSQGGNTGELFF,TGTGCCAGCAGCCAAGGCGGTAACACCGGGGAGCTGTTTTTT,TRBJ2-2,TRBV9,-,-,14
CASSKSRGTEAFF,TGTGCCAGCAGCAAAAGCAGGGGCACTGAAGCTTTCTTT,TRBJ1-1,TRBV21-1,-,-,13
CASSTSGRLNEQYF,TGTGCCAGCTCCACTAGCGGGAGGTTGAACGAGCAGTACTTC,TRBJ2-7,TRBV6-6,TRBD2,-,14
CASSKAGYGGAYGYTF,TGTGCCAGCAGCAAAGCGGGGTATGGAGGGGCCTATGGCTACACCTTC,TRBJ1-2,TRBV21-1,-,-,16
CASSPRIGGSFNEQFF,TGTGCCAGCAGTCCACGTATTGGCGGGAGTTTCAATGAGCAGTTCTTC,TRBJ2-1,TRBV28,TRBD2,-,16
CASSLSGNYNEQFF,TGTGCCAGCAGCCTTAGCGGGAACTACAATGAGCAGTTCTTC,TRBJ2-1,TRBV6-5,TRBD2,-,14
CASSLQRTGVETQYF,TGTGCCAGCAGTCTACAACGGACAGGGGTAGAGACCCAGTACTTC,TRBJ2-5,TRBV28,TRBD1,-,15
CASSLLAGSGTYGPSTDTQYF,TGTGCCAGCAGCTTACTGGCTGGATCCGGGACATACGGTCCGAGCACAGATACGCAGTATTTT,TRBJ2-3,TRBV7-3,-,-,21
CASSPTGGLDTEAFF,TGTGCTAGCAGTCCTACCGGGGGGTTGGACACTGAAGCTTTCTTT,TRBJ1-1,TRBV28,-,-,15